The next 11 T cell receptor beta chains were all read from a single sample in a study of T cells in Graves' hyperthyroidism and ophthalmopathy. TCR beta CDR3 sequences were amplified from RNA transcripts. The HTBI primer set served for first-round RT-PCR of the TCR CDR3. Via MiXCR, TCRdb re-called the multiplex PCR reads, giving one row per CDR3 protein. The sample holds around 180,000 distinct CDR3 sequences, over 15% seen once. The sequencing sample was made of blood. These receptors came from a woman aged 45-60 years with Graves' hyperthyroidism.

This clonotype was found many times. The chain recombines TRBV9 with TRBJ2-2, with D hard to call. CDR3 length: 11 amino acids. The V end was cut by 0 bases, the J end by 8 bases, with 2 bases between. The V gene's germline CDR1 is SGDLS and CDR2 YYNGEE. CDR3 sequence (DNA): TGTGCCAGCAGCGTAGCTGGGGAGCTGTTTTTT. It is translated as CASSVAGELFF. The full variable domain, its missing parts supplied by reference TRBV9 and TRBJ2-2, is DSGVTQTPKHLITATGQRVTLRCSPRSGDLSVYWYQQSLDQGLQFLIQYYNGEERAKGNILERFSAQQFPDLHSELNLSSLELGDSALYFCASSVAGELFFGEGSRLTVL.

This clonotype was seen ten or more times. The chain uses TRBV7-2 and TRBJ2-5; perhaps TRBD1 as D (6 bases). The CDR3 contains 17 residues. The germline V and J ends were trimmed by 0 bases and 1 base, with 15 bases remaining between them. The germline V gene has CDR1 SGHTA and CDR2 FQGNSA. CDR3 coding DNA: TGTGCCAGCAGCTTAGCCAGCATAGGGGGAGCCCAAGAGACCCAGTACTTC. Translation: CASSLASIGGAQETQYF.

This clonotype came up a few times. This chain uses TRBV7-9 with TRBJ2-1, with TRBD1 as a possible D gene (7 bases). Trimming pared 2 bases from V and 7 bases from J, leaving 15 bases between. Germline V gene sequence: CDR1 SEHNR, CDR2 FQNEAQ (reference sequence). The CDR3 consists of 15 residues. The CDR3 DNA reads TGTGCCAGCAGCTTACGCAGGGGGGTTCCGAATGAGCAGTTCTTC. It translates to CASSLRRGVPNEQFF.

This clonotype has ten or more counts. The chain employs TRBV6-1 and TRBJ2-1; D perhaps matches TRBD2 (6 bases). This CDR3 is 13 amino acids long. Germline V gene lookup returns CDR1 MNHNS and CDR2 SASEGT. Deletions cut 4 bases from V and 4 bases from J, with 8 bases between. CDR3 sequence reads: CASSGDWYNEQFF. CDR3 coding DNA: TGTGCCAGCAGTGGGGACTGGTACAATGAGCAGTTCTTC.

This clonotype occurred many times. The CDR3 sequence: CASSLGPKTSGGPWSYEQYF. The DNA for the CDR3 is TGTGCCAGCAGCTTAGGCCCCAAGACTAGCGGGGGGCCCTGGTCCTACGAGCAGTACTTC. The chain recombines TRBV7-2 with TRBJ2-7; TRBD2 aligns across 13 bases. Per the germline V gene, CDR1 is SGHTA and CDR2 is FQGNSA. The CDR3 consists of 20 residues. The V segment lost 1 base and the J segment 1 base; nucleotides outside the gene matches: 13. Based on the CDR3 plus reference TRBV7-2 and TRBJ2-7, the full variable domain is GAGVSQSPSNKVTEKGKDVELRCDPISGHTALYWYRQSLGQGLEFLIYFQGNSAPDKSGLPSDRFSAERTGGSVSTLTIQRTQQEDSAVYLCASSLGPKTSGGPWSYEQYFGPGTRLTVT.

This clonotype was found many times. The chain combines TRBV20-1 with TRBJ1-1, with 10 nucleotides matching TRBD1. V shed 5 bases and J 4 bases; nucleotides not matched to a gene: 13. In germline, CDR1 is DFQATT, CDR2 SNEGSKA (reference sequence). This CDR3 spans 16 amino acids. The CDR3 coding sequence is TGCAGTGCTCCCGGGACAGGGGAAGTATTTGGCACTGAAGCTTTCTTT. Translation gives CSAPGTGEVFGTEAFF.

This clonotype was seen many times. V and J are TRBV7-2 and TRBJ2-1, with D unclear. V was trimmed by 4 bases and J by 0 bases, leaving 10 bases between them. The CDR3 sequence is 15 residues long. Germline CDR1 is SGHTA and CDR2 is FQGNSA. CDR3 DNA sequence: TGTGCCAGCAGCTGGAACTATATCTCCTACAATGAGCAGTTCTTC. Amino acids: CASSWNYISYNEQFF. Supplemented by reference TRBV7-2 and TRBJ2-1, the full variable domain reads GAGVSQSPSNKVTEKGKDVELRCDPISGHTALYWYRQSLGQGLEFLIYFQGNSAPDKSGLPSDRFSAERTGGSVSTLTIQRTQQEDSAVYLCASSWNYISYNEQFFGPGTRLTVL.

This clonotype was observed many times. The CDR3 region is CASSYTGSNSPLHF. CDR3 nucleotide sequence: TGTGCCAGCAGTTACACGGGGTCAAATTCACCCCTCCACTTT. The genes are TRBV6-5 and TRBJ1-6; D unresolved. Germline V gene lookup returns CDR1 MNHEY and CDR2 SVGAGI. Trimming removed 2 bases from V and 7 bases from J, with 9 bases in between. The CDR3 has 14 amino acids.

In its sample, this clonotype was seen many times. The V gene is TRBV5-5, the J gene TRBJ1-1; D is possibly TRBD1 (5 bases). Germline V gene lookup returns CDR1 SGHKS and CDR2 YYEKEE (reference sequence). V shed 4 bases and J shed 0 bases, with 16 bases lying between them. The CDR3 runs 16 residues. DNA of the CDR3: TGTGCCAGCAGCGGTGGACAAACCAATATGAACACTGAAGCTTTCTTT. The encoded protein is CASSGGQTNMNTEAFF.

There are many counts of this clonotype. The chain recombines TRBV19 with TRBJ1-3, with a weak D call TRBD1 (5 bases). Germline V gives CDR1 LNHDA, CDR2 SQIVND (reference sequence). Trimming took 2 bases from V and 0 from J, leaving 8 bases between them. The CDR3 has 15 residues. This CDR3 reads CASSIKGISGNTIYF. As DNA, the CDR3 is TGTGCCAGTAGTATAAAGGGGATCTCTGGAAACACCATATATTTT.

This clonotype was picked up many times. The CDR3: CASSLARTGQNIQYF. Here the CDR3 DNA reads TGTGCCAGCAGCTTAGCCCGGACAGGTCAAAACATTCAGTACTTC. The chain has TRBV7-2 and TRBJ2-4; 7 nucleotides align to TRBD1. This CDR3 spans 15 amino acids. Per the germline V gene, CDR1 is SGHTA and CDR2 is FQGNSA. J gave up 5 bases and V 0 bases, and 4 bases lay outside the gene matches.